Listed below are T cell receptor beta chains from one sample, sequenced in a study of blood T cells in healthy people across ages. One entry per CDR3 protein results from TCRdb running MiXCR on the 5' RACE reads. The profile shows some 640,000 distinct CDR3 sequences, 25% to 30% of them singletons. The sequencing sample was made of blood. The source of these receptors is a woman over 75 in good health. CDR3s include the opening cysteine and the closing phenylalanine or tryptophan. Each record gives: J gene, D gene, V gene, clone size, CDR3 protein, CDR3 DNA. The D gene is left open where the match is weak. Expanded clones are given a class, and other clones once, few, many or no size at all.

>TRBJ2-1|-|TRBV29-1|many
CSVARANEQFF
TGCAGCGTTGCTAGAGCCAATGAGCAGTTCTTC
>TRBJ2-3|TRBD1|TRBV18|many
CASSLDRALTDTQYF
TGTGCCAGCTCACTGGACAGGGCCCTCACAGATACGCAGTATTTT
>TRBJ2-3|-|TRBV7-2|once
CASNNPMRTDTQYF
TGTGCCAGTAATAATCCAATGCGTACAGATACGCAGTATTTT
>TRBJ2-1|TRBD1|TRBV5-6|once
CASSNRDRGHNEQFF
TGTGCCAGCAGCAACCGGGACAGGGGGCACAATGAGCAGTTCTTC
>TRBJ1-5|TRBD1|TRBV6-6|many
CASSAGTGRQPQHF
TGTGCCAGCAGTGCCGGGACAGGACGTCAGCCCCAGCATTTT
>TRBJ2-3|-|TRBV20-1|few
CSALEGTPDITDTQYF
TGCAGTGCCTTGGAAGGGACTCCAGATATCACAGATACGCAGTATTTT
>TRBJ2-4|-|TRBV20-1|once
CSARGSSGQGNIQYF
TGCAGTGCTAGAGGCTCTAGTGGGCAGGGAAACATTCAGTACTTT
>TRBJ1-2|TRBD1|TRBV20-1|-
CSARDSDRAPYGYTF
TGCAGTGCTAGAGACTCGGACAGGGCTCCTTATGGCTACACCTTC
>TRBJ2-1|-|TRBV2|many
CASSVERVYNEQFF
TGTGCCAGCAGTGTCGAGCGGGTGTACAATGAGCAGTTCTTC
>TRBJ2-6|TRBD1|TRBV9|many
CASSGRDRASGANVLTF
TGTGCCAGCAGCGGCCGGGACAGGGCGTCTGGGGCCAACGTCCTGACTTTC
>TRBJ2-2|-|TRBV3-1|few
CASTRVNTGELFF
TGTGCCAGCACCCGAGTTAACACCGGGGAGCTGTTTTTT
>TRBJ1-6|-|TRBV7-2|-
CASSLGSGARSPLHF
TGTGCCAGCAGCCTAGGGTCGGGGGCGCGTTCACCCCTCCACTTT
>TRBJ1-1|-|TRBV9|once
CASSINGENAEAFF
TGCGCCAGCAGCATAAATGGGGAGAACGCTGAAGCTTTCTTT
>TRBJ1-1|-|TRBV12-3/TRBV12-4|few
CASSVAVEAFF
TGTGCCAGCAGCGTCGCAGTAGAAGCTTTCTTT
>TRBJ1-1|TRBD1|TRBV2|few
CASRDRGTEAFF
TGTGCCAGCAGGGACAGGGGGACTGAAGCTTTCTTT
>TRBJ2-5|-|TRBV20-1|many
CSARVLPGARQETQYF
TGCAGTGCTAGAGTTCTCCCGGGGGCGCGGCAAGAGACCCAGTACTTC
>TRBJ2-7|TRBD1|TRBV7-9|-
CAPSRDRDEQYF
TGTGCCCCCAGCCGTGACAGGGACGAGCAGTACTTC
>TRBJ2-5|-|TRBV7-9|many
CASSLGGRGPDREGETQYF
TGTGCCAGCAGCTTAGGCGGTCGAGGGCCCGACAGGGAGGGAGAGACCCAGTACTTC
>TRBJ2-3|TRBD2|TRBV20-1|-
CSAFGLAGSDTQYF
TGCAGTGCCTTCGGACTAGCGGGATCGGATACGCAGTATTTT
>TRBJ1-1|TRBD1|TRBV4-1|-
CASSQVPGQGFGSFF
TGCGCCAGCAGCCAAGTACCGGGACAGGGGTTTGGGTCTTTCTTT
>TRBJ2-5|-|TRBV28|many
CASSLSTGPQYF
TGTGCCAGCAGTCTTTCGACAGGTCCCCAGTACTTC
>TRBJ1-2|-|TRBV6-2/TRBV6-3|many
CASSYEGRHYGYTF
TGTGCCAGCAGTTACGAGGGCCGACACTATGGCTACACCTTC
>TRBJ2-7|-|TRBV2|many
CASSYRADQYF
TGTGCCAGCAGTTACCGGGCAGACCAGTACTTC
>TRBJ2-1|TRBD1|TRBV6-5|-
CASSYVQGGEQFF
TGTGCCAGCAGTTACGTACAGGGGGGTGAGCAGTTCTTC
>TRBJ1-1|-|TRBV6-6|many
CASSYREQGEAFF
TGTGCCAGCAGTTACAGAGAACAGGGTGAAGCTTTCTTT
>TRBJ1-2|-|TRBV18|few
CASSPSGVWRDGYTF
TGTGCCAGCTCACCCTCCGGGGTATGGCGGGATGGCTACACCTTC
>TRBJ2-7|-|TRBV7-8|-
CVSSLRATEQYF
TGTGTCAGCAGCTTACGGGCCACCGAGCAGTACTTC
>TRBJ2-5|-|TRBV7-2|-
CASSLRGQRQETQYF
TGTGCCAGCAGCTTACGTGGCCAAAGGCAAGAGACCCAGTACTTC